This T cell receptor beta chain is from a study of cytomegalovirus exposure and HLA in healthy donors (dated by TCRdb to about 2017). About the full investigation: According to an earlier analysis of 587 of the donors, about 170 million T cells yielded some 120 million unique TCR beta sequences and 276 Gb of sequence data. Donor age, sex, ethnicity and CMV serostatus were compiled together with the repertoire data. All discovery cohort repertoires had been generated on a single sequencing platform. In the later analysis, no new phenotypic data were used to find candidate immune exposures; instead, reliance was placed on TCR beta sequences and their occurrence across donors. Class I and class II HLA loci were covered by the typing at four-digit resolution. Typing coverage differed by locus: A, B, C, DRB1 and DQB1 were typed in roughly 629-630 donors, DQA1 in about 500, DPA1 in some 600, and DPB1 in about 450. The study combined high-throughput TCR immunosequencing, statistical association of individual TCRs with disease status, and machine learning to predict cytomegalovirus infection status. An earlier analysis of roughly 600 of the donors used high-throughput TCR beta sequencing to judge whether each TCR beta V gene segment behaved as functional or pseudogenic. A later analysis re-examined previously published TCR beta repertoires from several hundred donors and added high-resolution HLA genotyping to investigate patterns of TCR occurrence. Genome-wide SNP genotypes for about 65% of the 666 donors were used in a later genetic analysis, which treated that subset as a discovery cohort. Among some 410 genotyped donors of the cohort, an average of about 240,000 unique TCR beta nucleotide sequences were sequenced per donor, roughly a sixth of them non-productive. Around 320 gigabases of sequencing data and 70 million to 85 million unique TCR sequences were included in an early release covering 500 to 750 HLA-typed donors. Besides the first cohort of 500 to 700 subjects, a separate validation cohort made up of roughly 130 different subjects was used. Of the roughly 400 genotyped donors, around 81% fell in the genetic ancestry cluster associated with self-reported Caucasian donors. The study aimed to test whether signatures of past pathogen exposure could be identified by cataloging public T cell receptors. The study profiled the T cell repertoires of more than 500 subjects by immunosequencing and related them to cytomegalovirus serostatus. About five DR-DQ haplotypes were handled as single units for association and clustering, since linkage in the cohort was strong.

In total, 630 or so healthy bone marrow donors made up the cohort. At the time of sampling, every cohort member was nominally healthy, though immune exposures that went unrecorded were likely present. The donor tested CMV seronegative and was one of the 352 seronegative cohort members. Every donor gave a peripheral blood sample, and the peripheral blood mononuclear cells from that sample were used for TCR beta sequencing. The Qiagen DNeasy Blood Extraction Kit was used to extract genomic DNA from the blood cell samples. Reading the germline V gene (reference sequence) gives CDR1 GTSNPN and CDR2 SVGIG. Trimming removed 4 bases from V and 0 bases from J, leaving 7 bases between the germline ends. The CDR3, from cysteine to phenylalanine, totals 13 residues. Solely the CDR3 DNA is kept, with 39 bases framed from the first base. The full study reports these points: Seventeen rarely observed V segments, including chromosome 9 orphons, were excluded from the earlier analysis of a few hundred of the donors because counts were too low. According to the authors, the approach could potentially be generalized to other disease states and immunological phenotypes. A total of some 180 TCR beta chains were listed by the study as associated with cytomegalovirus. According to a later analysis, TCR association rates differed among HLA loci, with DRB1 alleles showing the most associated TCRs and HLA-C alleles showing the fewest. The 87-base-pair reads could not distinguish some IMGT-functional V segments, including TRBV6-2 and TRBV6-3, so those segments were excluded. In a later analysis, HLA-associated TCR beta chains were found to be more clonally expanded and to have lower generation probabilities than equally common non-associated chains. Most TCR sequences were observed very rarely across donors, whereas some public TCRs were present in many individuals. A few of the identified cytomegalovirus-associated TCR beta chains were confirmed in vitro to be specific for cytomegalovirus antigens. For the cohort, immune exposure information was limited to CMV serostatus. In an earlier analysis of some 540 of the donors, most TCR beta V segments appeared in productive rearrangements about 87% or about 30% of the time, broadly matching IMGT annotations. HLA typing was unavailable for some donors at each locus, so association tests used only the typed subset. Most CMV-associated TCR beta chains appeared to be HLA-restricted in a later analysis, and the HLA associations seemed to be driven largely by CMV exposure. Presence/absence analyses assumed roughly uniform sequencing depth across donors, an assumption that may not hold. The classifier was reported to diagnose cytomegalovirus status with high specificity and sensitivity in both the original and validation cohorts. In a later analysis, around 17,000 TCR beta sequences were associated with specific HLA alleles at a false discovery rate of 0.05. Linkage disequilibrium might explain the correlated functional status among segregating V segments, but an unknown experimental factor could not be ruled out. In a later genetic analysis, fewer N-insertions in productive TCRs were reported among donors in an Asian-associated ancestry cluster than the roughly 700-donor mean. A later genetic analysis associated a missense DCLRE1C variant with V-gene and J-gene trimming of TCR beta chains, and an independent cohort replicated the association. This cohort had only TCR beta chains sequenced, and the lack of alpha or paired-chain data limited which features could be detected. A further reported finding was that TCR beta sequences accurately predicted the HLA-A and HLA-B alleles for most subjects in the first cohort. Several of the top co-occurrence clusters appeared to be linked to parvovirus B19, influenza, CMV and Epstein-Barr virus, according to a later analysis. A group of highly shared sequence variants was considered likely to be a technical artifact of the sequencing pipeline. Strong co-occurrence of HLA alleles, especially DR and DQ, made assigning TCR associations to individual alleles difficult.

Regarding this clone: Its antigen has not been determined. No base-level quality is on record; no much larger clone is a single base apart.

Libraries were built with the immunoSEQ multiplex PCR assay. For the multiplex PCR, a mixture combining 60 forward primers for TCR Vbeta segments and 13 reverse primers for TCR Jbeta segments was used. A multiplex PCR assay on genomic DNA amplified the CDR3 region of rearranged TCR beta genes. Amplified TCR beta libraries were sequenced as 87-base-pair reads on the Illumina HiSeq System. The authors' analysis ran thus. In a later analysis, some 80 million unique TCR beta chains were counted across the approximately 620 repertoires, and approximately 11 million of these chains were shared by at least two donors. To remove PCR and sequencing errors, raw reads were error-corrected and collapsed into unique sequences using a nearest-neighbor algorithm that merged closely related sequences. CDR3 sequences were aligned to IMGT reference sequences to assign V, D and J gene segments. For a sequence to be retained, a match of at least six nucleotides to both a V gene segment and a J gene segment was required. A rearrangement counted as productive if the CDR3 had no stop codons and remained in frame with V and J, and every other rearrangement counted as non-productive. CDR3 was defined according to IMGT convention as the region running from the second conserved V-encoded cysteine to the conserved J-encoded phenylalanine. The earlier analysis of about 590 of the donors excluded sequences that lacked an unambiguous match to a single V gene segment. An earlier analysis of 587 of the donors classified V segments as functional when productive rearrangements were above 56.7% and as segregating when the standard deviation between donors was above 5%. A statistical classification framework was built to diagnose cytomegalovirus status from the catalog of TCR beta chain sequences. In a later analysis, TCR nucleotide sequences were compared against IMGT/GENE-DB human TR gene sequences so that V and J genes could be assigned. A later analysis assigned CDR3 sequences and most-parsimonious VDJ recombination scenarios with the TCRdist pipeline. In a later analysis, every TCR beta chain was defined by the combination of its CDR3 amino acid sequence and its V-gene family, and reads without a unique V-gene family were dropped. To address suspected cross-contamination and a sequencing artifact, a later analysis removed 592 highly shared, low-generation-probability nucleotide sequences. For each public chain, a later analysis derived a clonal expansion index from normalized ranks of inferred template counts within each repertoire. A later analysis computed generation probabilities with a VDJ recombination model fitted to out-of-frame rearrangements, and checked the results against IGoR. In a later analysis, TCR-TCR, TCR-HLA and TCR-CMV co-occurrence was scored with hypergeometric tests, and a repertoire-size bias correction was applied to TCR pairs. In a later analysis, false discovery rates were estimated by permuting HLA or CMV assignments 20 times. In a later analysis, co-occurring TCRs were grouped using DBSCAN, and TCRdist sequence similarity was added for clustering within HLA-allele-positive subsets. For co-occurrence clustering, repertoires with fewer than 30,000 or more than 120,000 public chains were excluded, along with five repertoires with anomalous nucleotide sharing. TCRdb obtained this table from immuneACCESS and retained in-frame rearrangements with V and J assigned. These tables miss some clones; where compared with another copy, unresolved V genes account for less than half of the shortfall, and the remainder is unexplained. V, J and clone size reflect that table, while D and trimming were determined from the DNA. The sample records fewer than 150,000 clones, approximately 80% of which are singletons. Of the sample, approximately 3.4% is held by the ten largest clones.

The sequence was obtained from a man between 35 and 55 years old in good health and CMV-seronegative. The sequencing input was PBMCs. The V and J segments used are TRBV30 and TRBJ1-5; the D gene remains uncertain. In nucleotide form, the sequence is TGTGCCTGGAACGCAGATAGCAATCAGCCCCAGCATTTT. This is translated as CAWNADSNQPQHF.